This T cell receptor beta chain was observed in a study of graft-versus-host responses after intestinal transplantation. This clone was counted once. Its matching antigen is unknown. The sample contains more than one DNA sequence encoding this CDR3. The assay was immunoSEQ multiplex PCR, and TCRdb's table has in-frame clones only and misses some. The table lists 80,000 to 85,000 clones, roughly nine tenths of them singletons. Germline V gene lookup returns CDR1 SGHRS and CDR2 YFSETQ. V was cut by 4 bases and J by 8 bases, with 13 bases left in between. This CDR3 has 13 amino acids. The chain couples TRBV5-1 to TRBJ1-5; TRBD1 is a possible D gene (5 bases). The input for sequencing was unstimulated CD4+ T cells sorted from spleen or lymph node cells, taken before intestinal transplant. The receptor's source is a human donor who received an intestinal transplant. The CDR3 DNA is TGCGCCAGCAGCCCGGGGGAGGGGAAGCCCCAGCATTTT. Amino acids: CASSPGEGKPQHF. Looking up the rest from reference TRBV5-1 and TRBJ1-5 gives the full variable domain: KAGVTQTPRYLIKTRGQQVTLSCSPISGHRSVSWYQQTPGQGLQFLFEYFSETQRNKGNFPGRFSGRQFSNSRSEMNVSTLELGDSALYLCASSPGEGKPQHFGDGTRLSIL.